One T cell receptor (beta chain) is described in this entry. The memory T cells were sequenced right after ex vivo isolation, without culture. The CDR3 extends over 15 amino acids. The germline CDR1 and CDR2 sequences are KGHSH and LQKENI. V was pared by 1 base and J by 6 bases, with 13 bases between. Data came from immunoSEQ multiplex PCR; TCRdb stores just in-frame clones and leaves some out. Of 8,000 or so clones in the sample, 80% to 90% were seen once. This record comes from a study of CD4 T cell repertoires in COVID-19. The sample was effector memory CD4+ T cells from blood, taken before the COVID-19 pandemic. This receptor was obtained from a human donor who had COVID-19. The chain joins TRBV18 to TRBJ1-5; maybe TRBD1 (5 bases). The CDR3 reads CASSPRRGTPQPQHF. DNA of the CDR3: TGTGCCAGCTCACCACGGAGGGGCACGCCTCAGCCCCAGCATTTT.